The 9 T cell receptor beta chains below all came from one sample that was sequenced in a study of T-cell reconstitution after alpha-beta-depleted transplantation in children. Using unique molecular identifiers, the investigators prepared the TCRbeta library. TCRdb re-called the PCR reads with MiXCR, one entry per CDR3 protein. The sample holds 190,000 or so distinct CDR3 sequences; about 6% are singletons and the top ten take about 4.4%. This material consisted of PBMCs, taken before TCRalphabeta/CD19-depleted stem cell transplant. The receptors originated from a girl less than two years old with combined immunodeficiency, due to receive a stem cell transplant.

This clonotype was detected only a few times. The chain couples TRBV12-3 or TRBV12-4 to TRBJ2-7, with 7 bases aligning to TRBD1. V lost 3 bases and J lost 0; bases outside the gene matches: 2. This CDR3 has 14 residues. The CDR3 DNA is TGTGCCAGCAGTTTGGGACAGTACTCCTACGAGCAGTACTTC. This translates into CASSLGQYSYEQYF.

Many counts were recorded for this clonotype. The chain has TRBV11-2 and TRBJ2-3; D is uncertain. This CDR3 is 16 amino acids long. With 0 bases removed from V and 0 bases from J, the gap between germline ends came to 10 bases. Germline CDR1 is SGHAT and CDR2 is FQNNGV. CDR3 nucleotides: TGTGCCAGCAGCTTAGAGTTTGGCCCTAGCACAGATACGCAGTATTTT. Protein sequence: CASSLEFGPSTDTQYF.

This clonotype was seen many times. The chain joins TRBV5-5 to TRBJ1-5, with 8 bases that match TRBD1. The CDR3 contains 16 residues. CDR1 and CDR2 from the germline V gene are SGHKS and YYEKEE (reference sequence). V gave up 1 base and J gave up 4 bases; unmatched junction bases: 7. CDR3 loop: CASSLLARDRNQPQHF. Here the CDR3 DNA reads TGTGCCAGCAGCTTGTTAGCTCGGGACAGGAATCAGCCCCAGCATTTT. The variable domain in full, with the rest retrieved from reference TRBV5-5 and TRBJ1-5, is DAGVTQSPTHLIKTRGQQVTLRCSPISGHKSVSWYQQVLGQGPQFIFQYYEKEERGRGNFPDRFSARQFPNYSSELNVNALLLGDSALYLCASSLLARDRNQPQHFGDGTRLSIL.

This clonotype came up a few times. This chain connects TRBV12-3 or TRBV12-4 to TRBJ2-7; D might be TRBD2 (5 bases). Trimming removed 1 base from V and 7 bases from J, with 11 bases in between. The CDR3 sequence is 13 residues long. Here the CDR3 DNA reads TGTGCCAGCAGTTTAGGAATGTCGGGGGAGCAGTACTTC. It is translated as CASSLGMSGEQYF.

This clonotype was found many times. The V gene is TRBV7-2, the J gene TRBJ1-1; TRBD1 matches at 9 bases. This CDR3 is built from 17 residues. Germline V CDR1 and CDR2: SGHTA, FQGNSA. Germline trimming cut 4 bases from V and 0 bases from J; bases unmatched to any gene: 9. For the CDR3, the DNA is TGTGCCAGCAGCTCAGGGACAGGGCTCTACATGAACACTGAAGCTTTCTTT. Amino acids: CASSSGTGLYMNTEAFF.

This clonotype was found many times. V and J are TRBV7-9 and TRBJ2-3; weak D call: TRBD1 (6 bases). The CDR3 sequence is 16 residues long. The V gene's germline CDR1 is SEHNR and CDR2 FQNEAQ (reference sequence). V was clipped by 5 bases and J by 0 bases, with 15 bases between them. CDR3: CASSPQQGVSTDTQYF. The DNA of the CDR3 is TGTGCCAGCAGCCCCCAACAGGGAGTAAGCACAGATACGCAGTATTTT. Complete variable domain (other parts from reference TRBV7-9 and TRBJ2-3): DTGVSQNPRHKITKRGQNVTFRCDPISEHNRLYWYRQTLGQGPEFLTYFQNEAQLEKSRLLSDRFSAERPKGSFSTLEIQRTEQGDSAMYLCASSPQQGVSTDTQYFGPGTRLTVL.

This clonotype was counted at least ten times. The rearrangement uses TRBV9 and TRBJ2-5; 9 bases agree with TRBD2. CDR3 length: 16 residues. Unmatched junction bases numbered 6, after V lost 1 base and J lost 2 bases. The germline V gene has CDR1 SGDLS and CDR2 YYNGEE. CDR3 region: CASSVSPAGGQETQYF. The CDR3 DNA follows: TGTGCCAGCAGCGTATCCCCAGCGGGGGGACAAGAGACCCAGTACTTC.

Note on this clonotype: Being one base from a much bigger clone, this may be a read error. CDR3 loop: CSARGGTTGTQYF. The DNA of the CDR3 is TGCAGTGCACGGGGGGGAACCACAGGTACGCAGTATTTT. The chain recombines TRBV20-1 with TRBJ2-3; 8 bases agree with TRBD2. This CDR3 has 13 residues. Looked up from germline, CDR1 is DFQATT and CDR2 is SNEGSKA (reference sequence).

This clonotype was observed many times. The J gene is TRBJ1-5, the V gene TRBV5-1; D unresolved. Germline V lookup: CDR1 SGHRS, CDR2 YFSETQ. The CDR3 consists of 13 residues. V lost 0 bases to trimming and J lost 4 bases, with 5 bases between them. The CDR3 reads CASSLARNQPQHF. The CDR3 DNA reads as TGCGCCAGCAGCTTGGCTAGAAATCAGCCCCAGCATTTT.